This T cell receptor (beta chain) was captured by sequencing in a study of identical twins. General study results and limits: Less excess twin sharing appeared in beta out-of-frame sequences.

Notes on this clonotype: The target antigen is unknown.

This CDR3 is built from 13 residues. The V segment lost 1 base and the J segment 9 bases; nucleotides outside the gene matches: 4. Germline lookup yields CDR1 SGDLS and CDR2 YYNGEE. TCRdb independently ran MiXCR on the 5' RACE reads; one entry per CDR3 protein. The sample holds just over 500,000 distinct CDR3 sequences; roughly a fifth are singletons and the top ten take 0.91%. These sequences were also reported in another study, on T cells expressing NK-cell markers. That study adds: Questions lingered over whether expanded NKG2C+ T cell clones were HCMV-specific.

The sequencing input was CD4+ T cells sorted from blood. This TCR came from a woman aged 18-35 years in good health. V gene TRBV9 combines with J gene TRBJ2-1, with 7 bases fitting TRBD2. CDR3 residues: CASSVQAGTEQFF. The CDR3 nucleotides are TGTGCCAGCAGCGTACAAGCGGGGACTGAGCAGTTCTTC. The variable domain in full, completed from reference TRBV9 and TRBJ2-1, reads DSGVTQTPKHLITATGQRVTLRCSPRSGDLSVYWYQQSLDQGLQFLIQYYNGEERAKGNILERFSAQQFPDLHSELNLSSLELGDSALYFCASSVQAGTEQFFGPGTRLTVL.